This TCR beta chain was identified in a study of response to subunit inactivated influenza vaccine (dated by TCRdb to about 2018). With respect to the entire study: The study used deep quantitative T cell receptor repertoire profiling to track responses to a trivalent subunit inactivated influenza vaccine. What the authors observed across the whole study: The authors suggested that each seasonal influenza vaccination may recruit only a limited number of new T cells.

Libraries were prepared through RT-PCR. TCRdb records Illumina HiSeq 2500 as the sequencer. TCRdb reprocessing: public reads trimmed at Q25 with fastp, clones called with MiXCR, in-frame beta chains kept. Merged by CDR3 protein, the rows form single entries marked with the most common genes and DNA. The sample table holds 800,000 to 1,000,000 distinct CDR3 sequences, of which 21% were seen once. The ten largest clones represent roughly a tenth of the sample. Concerning this clonotype: The antigen it binds to is not known. No clone much larger than this one lies a single base away; base qualities are absent.

Taken from the germline V gene, the CDR1 and CDR2 loops are LGHNA and YSLEER. CDR3 length: 17 amino acids, cysteine to phenylalanine. The entry retains the CDR3 DNA only, 51 bases that are in frame from base 1. V is clipped by 1 base and J by 4 bases, and the sequence between their germline boundaries is 17 bases long. The receptor chain draws on TRBV4-3 and TRBJ1-5, with a tentative D gene TRBD1 over 6 matching bases. Sequencing was performed on PBMCs from blood, taken around 5 days after vaccination. The clonotype was recovered from a man aged 45 to 65 who received an inactivated influenza vaccine. Donor details come from another sample of the same person, matched by shared clones. The DNA is TGCGCCAGCAGCCAAGGACTAGGGCAGGGGAAGAATCAGCCCCAGCATTTT. Translation gives CASSQGLGQGKNQPQHF.